Below, 23 T cell receptor beta chains from the same sample are listed, as sequenced in a study of T cell responses to AZD1222 COVID-19 vaccine. Data came from immunoSEQ multiplex PCR; TCRdb stores just in-frame clones and leaves some out. This sample has 100,000 to 150,000 clones, with roughly 90% found just once. The source material was peripheral blood, sampled on day 0 of AZD1222 vaccination. The receptors stem from an adult in good health.

The rearrangement uses TRBV29-1 and TRBJ2-7, with D possibly matching TRBD1 (5 bases). Germline V CDR1 and CDR2: SQVTM, ANQGSEA. The V end lost 1 base, the J end lost 2 bases, and 15 bases lay between the germline ends. The CDR3 consists of 15 residues. The CDR3 nucleotides read TGCAGCGTTGAAGGGCAGGGCGGATCAACCTACGAGCAGTACTTC. Translating gives CSVEGQGGSTYEQYF.

The chain employs TRBV25-1 and TRBJ2-7; D perhaps matches TRBD1 (6 bases). Germline CDR1 MGHDK, CDR2 SYGVNS. V dropped 4 bases and J dropped 5 bases, with 12 bases sitting between them. This CDR3 has 13 amino acids. This CDR3 is CASSVIGQHEQYF. CDR3 coding DNA: TGTGCCAGCAGTGTGATAGGACAGCACGAGCAGTACTTC.

The rearrangement uses TRBV9 and TRBJ2-2, with TRBD1 matching 9 bases. This CDR3 is 15 amino acids long. V was clipped by 0 bases and J by 6 bases; unmatched bases: 3. CDR1 and CDR2 from the germline V gene are SGDLS and YYNGEE. CDR3 sequence (DNA): TGTGCCAGCAGCGTAGCGACAGGGGGTGCCGGGGAGCTGTTTTTT. Translation: CASSVATGGAGELFF.

The chain couples TRBV6-2 or TRBV6-3 to TRBJ2-2, with 7 positions matching TRBD1. The CDR3 runs 16 residues. Trimming cost V 4 bases and J 5 bases; bases outside gene matches: 10. The V gene's germline CDR1 is MNHEY and CDR2 SVGEGT. CDR3 region: CASSLPPGTETGELFF. CDR3 sequence (DNA): TGTGCCAGCAGTTTGCCCCCCGGGACAGAAACCGGGGAGCTGTTTTTT.

V and J are TRBV5-6 and TRBJ2-2; the match to TRBD2 covers 9 bases. This CDR3 has 16 amino acids. Trimming removed 0 bases from V and 6 bases from J; junction bases left unmatched: 6. Germline assignment: CDR1 SGHDT and CDR2 YYEEEE. The CDR3 DNA follows: TGTGCCAGCAGCTTGGCCGAAGCGGGGGGCGCCGGGGAGCTGTTTTTT. Translated: CASSLAEAGGAGELFF.

V is TRBV9 and J is TRBJ2-7; the D gene is possibly TRBD2 (5 bases). V was pared by 10 bases and J by 2 bases, with 13 bases between. The CDR3 runs to 12 residues. CDR1 is SGDLS, CDR2 YYNGEE, per germline. CDR3 sequence: CASGKLPYEQYF. CDR3 DNA sequence: TGTGCCTCCGGGAAGCTCCCCTACGAGCAGTACTTC.

V is TRBV28 and J is TRBJ2-2, with 14 bases that match TRBD2. The CDR3 is 19 residues long. In germline, CDR1 is MDHEN, CDR2 SYDVKM. Trimming cost V 7 bases and J 0 bases; bases outside gene matches: 10. The CDR3 reads CASTLGGLAGDANTGELFF. Written as DNA, the CDR3 is TGTGCCAGCACCTTAGGGGGACTAGCGGGAGACGCGAACACCGGGGAGCTGTTTTTT.

The V gene is TRBV9, the J gene TRBJ1-4; D remains unclear. The germline gives CDR1 SGDLS, CDR2 YYNGEE. V lost 4 bases and J 5 bases, leaving 12 bases between the germline ends. The length of the CDR3 is 14 residues. The CDR3 DNA follows: TGTGCCAGCAGCCCAGAAGGGCGAAATGAAAAACTGTTTTTT. Translation gives CASSPEGRNEKLFF.

This chain uses TRBV24-1 with TRBJ2-5, with 12 bases that match TRBD2. Germline V gene sequence: CDR1 KGHDR, CDR2 SFDVKD. The CDR3 is 17 amino acids. V trimming: 4 bases; J trimming: 0 bases; junction bases outside the gene matches: 5. The CDR3 reads CATSDPGLAGYQETQYF. The CDR3, as DNA: TGTGCCACCAGTGACCCTGGACTAGCGGGGTACCAAGAGACCCAGTACTTC.

V usage is TRBV27 and J usage is TRBJ1-1; D unclear. The CDR3 spans 15 residues. With 2 bases removed from V and 4 bases from J, the gap between germline ends came to 14 bases. The germline V gene encodes CDR1 MNHEY and CDR2 SMNVEV (reference sequence). CDR3 nucleotides: TGTGCCAGCAGTTTAGGGAGTCTAACTCCCACTGAAGCTTTCTTT. This encodes CASSLGSLTPTEAFF.

The V gene is TRBV6-1, the J gene TRBJ2-3; 12 bases are a match to TRBD1. This CDR3 region has 18 residues. CDR1 MNHNS and CDR2 SASEGT come from the germline V gene. J was trimmed by 4 bases and V by 4 bases; bases with no gene match: 12. CDR3: CASSANKGGQGASDTQYF. DNA of the CDR3: TGTGCCAGCAGTGCCAATAAAGGGGGACAGGGGGCCTCAGATACGCAGTATTTT.

J is TRBJ2-1 and V is TRBV14, with 12 bases fitting TRBD2. The V gene end was trimmed by 4 bases and the J gene end by 2 bases; junction bases not matched to a gene: 6. This CDR3 has 17 residues. The germline V gene has CDR1 SGHDN and CDR2 FVKESK. This CDR3 reads CASSPRLAGVPYNEQFF. In DNA, the CDR3 is TGTGCCAGCAGCCCGCGACTAGCGGGAGTACCCTACAATGAGCAGTTCTTC.

Points on this clone: The same CDR3 is also encoded by other DNA sequences in this sample. V and J are TRBV24-1 and TRBJ1-2; a possible D gene is TRBD1 (5 bases). V lost 1 base and J 5 bases, leaving 7 bases between the germline ends. The CDR3 contains 13 residues. Germline-derived CDR1 and CDR2 are KGHDR and SFDVKD. CDR3 DNA sequence: TGTGCCACCAGTGATTTTTCAGGGTATGGCTACACCTTC. Translating gives CATSDFSGYGYTF.

V gene TRBV4-3 combines with J gene TRBJ1-5; D is perhaps TRBD1 (5 bases). Trimming pared 0 bases from V and 5 bases from J, leaving 11 bases between. Germline-derived CDR1 and CDR2 are LGHNA and YSLEER. The CDR3 totals 15 residues. For the CDR3, the DNA is TGCGCCAGCAGCCAAGATGGACGGGACTATCAGCCCCAGCATTTT. This gives the protein CASSQDGRDYQPQHF.

The J gene is TRBJ1-2, the V gene TRBV7-9, with a weak D call TRBD1 (5 bases). CDR1 and CDR2 (germline): SEHNR, FQNEAQ (reference sequence). V lost 1 base and J 0 bases, leaving 9 bases between the germline ends. CDR3 length: 15 residues. In nucleotides, the CDR3 is TGTGCCAGCAGCTTAGGGGACGGAGCTAACTATGGCTACACCTTC. It translates to CASSLGDGANYGYTF.

This chain connects TRBV5-5 to TRBJ2-3; 9 bases match TRBD2. V dropped 0 bases and J dropped 5; count of bases not matched to a gene: 7. Germline V gene data show CDR1 as SGHKS and CDR2 as YYEKEE (reference sequence). The CDR3 has 16 residues. The CDR3: CASSLALAGALDTQYF. In DNA, the CDR3 is TGTGCCAGCAGCTTGGCGTTAGCGGGAGCATTAGATACGCAGTATTTT.

The V and J genes are TRBV7-9 and TRBJ1-1; D unclear. The CDR3 is 13 amino acids. Trimming took 5 bases from V and 0 from J, leaving 7 bases between them. Germline CDR1 and CDR2: SEHNR and FQNEAQ (reference sequence). The CDR3 region is CASSPSMNTEAFF. In nucleotides, the CDR3 is TGTGCCAGCAGCCCCAGTATGAACACTGAAGCTTTCTTT.

The chain is built from TRBV28 and TRBJ1-5; tentative D call: TRBD1 (5 bases). From germline, CDR1 is MDHEN and CDR2 SYDVKM. V was shortened by 7 bases and J by 4 bases, with 17 bases between the two germline ends. The CDR3 is made up of 15 amino acids. CDR3 residues: CASNLLGVANQPQHF. As DNA, the CDR3 is TGTGCCAGCAATCTACTGGGGGTAGCAAATCAGCCCCAGCATTTT.

The J gene is TRBJ2-1, the V gene TRBV6-2 or TRBV6-3; possibly TRBD1 for D (7 bases). Germline V gene data show CDR1 as MNHEY and CDR2 as SVGEGT. The CDR3 covers 15 residues. Trimming removed 6 bases from V and 4 bases from J, with 16 bases in between. CDR3 nucleotides: TGTGCCAGCAGCTTCAGGGGGGCTGCTTACAATGAGCAGTTCTTC. It yields the protein CASSFRGAAYNEQFF.

The chain uses TRBV5-5 and TRBJ1-1; D might be TRBD1 (6 bases). This CDR3 spans 15 amino acids. Trimming took off 3 bases at V and 2 bases at J, with 14 bases between the two ends. CDR1 is SGHKS and CDR2 is YYEKEE in the germline V gene (reference sequence). This CDR3 reads CASSSLDRRNTEAFF. The CDR3 region has the DNA TGTGCCAGCAGCTCCCTCGACAGGAGAAACACTGAAGCTTTCTTT.

The genes are TRBV10-2 and TRBJ2-2, with 7 bases lining up with TRBD2. Trimming took 2 bases from V and 4 from J; bases not matched to a gene: 4. The CDR3 contains 15 residues. Germline V lookup: CDR1 WSHSY, CDR2 SAAADI. The DNA of the CDR3 is TGCGCCAGCAGTGAGAGGCGGGAGCTCACCGGGGAGCTGTTTTTT. It codes for CASSERRELTGELFF.

V gene TRBV30 combines with J gene TRBJ2-1, with a weak D call TRBD2 (6 bases). Trimming pared 2 bases from V and 7 bases from J, leaving 18 bases between. This CDR3 has 15 amino acids. The germline V gene encodes CDR1 GTSNPN and CDR2 SVGIG (reference sequence). The CDR3 coding sequence is TGTGCCTGGAGTATCGTAGCGGACCCCGGGAATGAGCAGTTCTTC. Its translation is CAWSIVADPGNEQFF.

Notes on this clone: Other DNA sequences within the sample encode an identical CDR3. V gene TRBV24-1 combines with J gene TRBJ1-2; D not certain. CDR1 KGHDR and CDR2 SFDVKD come from the germline V gene. Trimming removed 5 bases from V and 5 bases from J, with 5 bases in between. There are 11 residues in the CDR3. CDR3 amino acids: CATSGGYGYTF. In nucleotides, the CDR3 is TGTGCCACCAGTGGGGGATATGGCTACACCTTC.